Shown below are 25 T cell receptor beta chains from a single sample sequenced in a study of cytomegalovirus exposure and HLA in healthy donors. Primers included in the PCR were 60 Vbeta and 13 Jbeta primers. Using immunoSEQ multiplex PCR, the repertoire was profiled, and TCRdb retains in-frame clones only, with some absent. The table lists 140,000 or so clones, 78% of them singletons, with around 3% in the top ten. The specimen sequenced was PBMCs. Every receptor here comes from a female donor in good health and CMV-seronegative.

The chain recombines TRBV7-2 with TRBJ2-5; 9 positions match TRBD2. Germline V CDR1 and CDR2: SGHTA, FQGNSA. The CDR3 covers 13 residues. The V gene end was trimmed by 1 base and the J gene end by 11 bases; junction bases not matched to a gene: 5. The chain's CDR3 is CASSLGLAAKQYF. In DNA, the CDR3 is TGTGCCAGCAGCTTAGGACTAGCGGCCAAGCAGTACTTC.

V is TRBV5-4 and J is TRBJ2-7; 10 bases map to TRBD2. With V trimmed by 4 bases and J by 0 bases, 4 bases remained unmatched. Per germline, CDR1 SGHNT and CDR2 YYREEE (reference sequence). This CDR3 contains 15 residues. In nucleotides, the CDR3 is TGTGCCAGCAGCATTAGCGGGGGGTCCTCCTACGAGCAGTACTTC. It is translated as CASSISGGSSYEQYF.

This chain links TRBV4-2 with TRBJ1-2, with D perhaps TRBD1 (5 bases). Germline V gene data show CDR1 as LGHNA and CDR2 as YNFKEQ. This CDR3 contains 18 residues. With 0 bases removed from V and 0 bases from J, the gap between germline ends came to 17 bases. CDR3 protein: CASSQEPFYRGSNYGYTF. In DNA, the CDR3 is TGTGCCAGCAGCCAAGAACCTTTTTATAGGGGATCTAACTATGGCTACACCTTC.

The CDR3 DNA reads as TGCGCCAGCAGCATAGTCAGGGGATACAATGAGCAGTTCTTC. Translating gives CASSIVRGYNEQFF. The V call is TRBV5-1, the J call TRBJ2-1, with D perhaps matching TRBD1 (6 bases). Germline-derived CDR1 and CDR2 are SGHRS and YFSETQ. There are 14 residues in the CDR3. Trimming pared 4 bases from V and 4 bases from J, leaving 12 bases between.

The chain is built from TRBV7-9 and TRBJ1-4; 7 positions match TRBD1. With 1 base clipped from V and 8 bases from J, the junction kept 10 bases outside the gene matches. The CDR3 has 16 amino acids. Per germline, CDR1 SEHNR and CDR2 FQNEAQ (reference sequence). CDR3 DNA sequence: TGTGCCAGCAGCTTAGGGAGTCGGACAGGAGAGGAAAAACTGTTTTTT. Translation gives CASSLGSRTGEEKLFF.

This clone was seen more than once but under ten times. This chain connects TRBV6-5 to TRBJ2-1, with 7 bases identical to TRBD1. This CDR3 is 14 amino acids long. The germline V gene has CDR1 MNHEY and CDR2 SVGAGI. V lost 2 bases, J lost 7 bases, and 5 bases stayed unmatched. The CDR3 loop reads CASSYKTGLNEQFF. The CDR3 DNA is TGTGCCAGCAGTTACAAGACAGGGTTAAATGAGCAGTTCTTC.

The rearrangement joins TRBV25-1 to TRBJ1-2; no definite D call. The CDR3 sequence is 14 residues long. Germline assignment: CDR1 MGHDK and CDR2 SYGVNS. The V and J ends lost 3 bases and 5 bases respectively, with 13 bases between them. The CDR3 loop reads CASSDRGGVYGYTF. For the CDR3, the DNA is TGTGCCAGCAGTGATCGGGGTGGAGTGTATGGCTACACCTTC.

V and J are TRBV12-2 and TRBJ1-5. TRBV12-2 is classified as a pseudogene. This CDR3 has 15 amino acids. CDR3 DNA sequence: TGTGCAAGTCGCTCTCGGGCTATAGCGGATCAGCCCCAGCATTTT. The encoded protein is CASRSRAIADQPQHF.

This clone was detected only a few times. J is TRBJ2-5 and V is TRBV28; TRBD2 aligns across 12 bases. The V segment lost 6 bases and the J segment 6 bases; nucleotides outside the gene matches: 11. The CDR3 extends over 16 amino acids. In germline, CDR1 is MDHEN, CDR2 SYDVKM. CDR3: CASSATGLAGLKTQYF. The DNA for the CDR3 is TGTGCCAGCAGCGCTACCGGACTAGCGGGGTTGAAGACCCAGTACTTC.

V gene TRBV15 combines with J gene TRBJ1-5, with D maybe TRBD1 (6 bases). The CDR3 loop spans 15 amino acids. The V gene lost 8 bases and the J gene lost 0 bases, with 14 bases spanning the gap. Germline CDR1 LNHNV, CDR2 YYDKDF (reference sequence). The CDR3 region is CATLDSLYSNQPQHF. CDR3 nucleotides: TGTGCCACCCTGGACAGCCTATATAGCAATCAGCCCCAGCATTTT.

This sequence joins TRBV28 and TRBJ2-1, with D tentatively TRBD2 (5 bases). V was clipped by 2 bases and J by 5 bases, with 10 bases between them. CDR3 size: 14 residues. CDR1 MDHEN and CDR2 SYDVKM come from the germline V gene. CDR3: CASSLSGVHNEQFF. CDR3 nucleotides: TGTGCCAGCAGTTTAAGCGGAGTTCACAATGAGCAGTTCTTC.

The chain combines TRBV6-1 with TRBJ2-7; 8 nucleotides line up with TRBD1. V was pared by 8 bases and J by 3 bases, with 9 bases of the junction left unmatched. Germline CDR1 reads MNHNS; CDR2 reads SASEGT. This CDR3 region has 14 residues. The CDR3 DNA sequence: TGTGCCAGCGACCACGGACAGGGTCACTACGAGCAGTACTTC. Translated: CASDHGQGHYEQYF.

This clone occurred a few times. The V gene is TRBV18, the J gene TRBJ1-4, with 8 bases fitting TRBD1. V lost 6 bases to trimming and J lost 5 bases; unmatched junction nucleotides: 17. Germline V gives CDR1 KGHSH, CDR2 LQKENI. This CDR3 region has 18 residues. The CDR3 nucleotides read TGTGCCAGCTCCCCAAGCCCACCAGACAGGGGTCGGAATGAAAAACTGTTTTTT. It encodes CASSPSPPDRGRNEKLFF. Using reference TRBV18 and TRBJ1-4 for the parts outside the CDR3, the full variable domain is NAGVMQNPRHLVRRRGQEARLRCSPMKGHSHVYWYRQLPEEGLKFMVYLQKENIIDESGMPKERFSAEFPKEGPSILRIQQVVRGDSAAYFCASSPSPPDRGRNEKLFFGSGTQLSVL.

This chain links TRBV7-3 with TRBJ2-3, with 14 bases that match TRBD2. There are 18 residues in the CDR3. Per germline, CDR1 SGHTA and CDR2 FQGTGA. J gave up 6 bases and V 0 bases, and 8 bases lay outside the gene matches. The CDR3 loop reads CASSLTGTSGRRVDTQYF. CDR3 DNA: TGTGCCAGCAGCTTAACCGGGACTAGCGGGAGAAGGGTTGATACGCAGTATTTT. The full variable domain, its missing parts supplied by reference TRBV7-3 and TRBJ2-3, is GAGVSQTPSNKVTEKGKYVELRCDPISGHTALYWYRQSLGQGPEFLIYFQGTGAADDSGLPNDRFFAVRPEGSVSTLKIQRTERGDSAVYLCASSLTGTSGRRVDTQYFGPGTRLTVL.

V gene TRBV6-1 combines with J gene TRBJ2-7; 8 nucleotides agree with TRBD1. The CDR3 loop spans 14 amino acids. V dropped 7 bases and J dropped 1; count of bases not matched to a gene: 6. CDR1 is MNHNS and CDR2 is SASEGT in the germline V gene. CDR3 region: CASKGRTGSYEQYF. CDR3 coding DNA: TGTGCCAGCAAGGGGAGGACAGGGTCCTACGAGCAGTACTTC.

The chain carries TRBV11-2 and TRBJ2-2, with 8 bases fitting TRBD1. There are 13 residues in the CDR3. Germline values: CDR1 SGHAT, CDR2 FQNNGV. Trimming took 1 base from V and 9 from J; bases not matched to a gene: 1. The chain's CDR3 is CASSLGTGRELFF. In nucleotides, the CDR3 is TGTGCCAGCAGCTTAGGGACAGGGCGGGAGCTGTTTTTT. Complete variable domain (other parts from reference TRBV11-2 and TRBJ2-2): EAGVAQSPRYKIIEKRQSVAFWCNPISGHATLYWYQQILGQGPKLLIQFQNNGVVDDSQLPKDRFSAERLKGVDSTLKIQPAKLEDSAVYLCASSLGTGRELFFGEGSRLTVL.

In DNA form, the CDR3 reads TGTGCCAGTAGTATGGACACCTACACTGAAGCTTTCTTT. Translation gives CASSMDTYTEAFF. The chain links TRBV19 to TRBJ1-1; weak D call: TRBD1 (5 bases). The V end lost 3 bases, the J end lost 3 bases, and 8 bases lay between the germline ends. The germline V gene has CDR1 LNHDA and CDR2 SQIVND (reference sequence). The CDR3 runs 13 residues.

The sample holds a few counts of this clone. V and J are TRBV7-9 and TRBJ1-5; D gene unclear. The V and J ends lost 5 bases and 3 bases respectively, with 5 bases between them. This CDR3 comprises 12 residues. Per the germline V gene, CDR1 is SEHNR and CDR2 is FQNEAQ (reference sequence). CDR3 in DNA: TGTGCCAGCAGCCAACTCAATCAGCCCCAGCATTTT. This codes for CASSQLNQPQHF.

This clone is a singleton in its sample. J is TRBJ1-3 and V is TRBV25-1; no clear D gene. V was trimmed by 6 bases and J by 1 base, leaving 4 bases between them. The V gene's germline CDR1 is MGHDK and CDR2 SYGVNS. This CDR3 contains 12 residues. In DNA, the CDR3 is TGTGCCAGCAGAGAGTCTGGAAACACCATATATTTT. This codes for CASRESGNTIYF.

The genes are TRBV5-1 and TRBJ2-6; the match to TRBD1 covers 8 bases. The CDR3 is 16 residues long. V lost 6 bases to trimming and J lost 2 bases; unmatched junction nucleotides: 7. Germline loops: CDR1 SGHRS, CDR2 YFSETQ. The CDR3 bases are TGCGCCAGCACACCAGGGGGCACTGCTGGGGCCAACGTCCTGACTTTC. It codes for CASTPGGTAGANVLTF.

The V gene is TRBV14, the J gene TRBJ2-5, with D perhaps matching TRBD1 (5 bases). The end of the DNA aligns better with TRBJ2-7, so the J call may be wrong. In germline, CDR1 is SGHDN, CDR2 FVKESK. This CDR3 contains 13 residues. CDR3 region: CASSRSTGFEQYF. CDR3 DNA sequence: TGTGCCAGCAGCCGTAGTACAGGCTTCGAGCAGTACTTC.

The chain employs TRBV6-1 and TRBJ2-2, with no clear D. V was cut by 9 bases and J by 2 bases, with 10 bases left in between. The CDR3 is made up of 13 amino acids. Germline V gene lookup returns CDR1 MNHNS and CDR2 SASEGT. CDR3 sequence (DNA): TGTGCCAGACGACATGATAACACCGGGGAGCTGTTTTTT. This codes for CARRHDNTGELFF.

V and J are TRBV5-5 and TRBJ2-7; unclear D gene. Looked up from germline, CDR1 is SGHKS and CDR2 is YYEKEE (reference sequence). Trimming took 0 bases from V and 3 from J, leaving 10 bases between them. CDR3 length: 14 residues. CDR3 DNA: TGTGCCAGCAGCTTGGATGGCCAGAACTACGAGCAGTACTTC. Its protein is CASSLDGQNYEQYF.

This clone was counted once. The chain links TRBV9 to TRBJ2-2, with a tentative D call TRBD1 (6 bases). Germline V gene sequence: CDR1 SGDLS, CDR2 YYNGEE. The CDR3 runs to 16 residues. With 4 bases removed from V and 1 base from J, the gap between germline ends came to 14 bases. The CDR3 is CASSPQGPLNTGELFF. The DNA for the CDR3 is TGTGCCAGCAGCCCACAGGGACCTTTGAACACCGGGGAGCTGTTTTTT.

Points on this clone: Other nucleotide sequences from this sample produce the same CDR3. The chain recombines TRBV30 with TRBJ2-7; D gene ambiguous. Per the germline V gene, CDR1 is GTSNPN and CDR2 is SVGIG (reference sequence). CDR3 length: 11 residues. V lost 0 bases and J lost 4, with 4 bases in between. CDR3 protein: CAWSVLYEQYF. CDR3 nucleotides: TGTGCCTGGAGTGTACTATACGAGCAGTACTTC.